This is a list of T cell receptor beta chains from one sample in a study of Tregs in tolerant kidney transplant recipients. Generated by immunoSEQ multiplex PCR, the TCRdb table keeps only in-frame clones and is missing some. This repertoire shows approximately 30,000 clones, under 90% found once; its top ten account for 2% to 2.5%. Their target antigens are unknown. The sample was Tregs from blood cultured with allogeneic cells. These receptors all stem from a human donor in good health. Both conserved end residues are part of each CDR3. D genes are given only for firm matches. Size tells how often a clone was seen (once, few, many) or the class of an expanded clone, and some rows leave it out.

D: TRBD2
size: .
J: TRBJ2-7
V: TRBV7-9
DNA: TGTGCCAGCAGCTTAGAGAATAGCGGGAGTACCTACGAGCAGTACTTC
CDR3: CASSLENSGSTYEQYF

D: .
size: .
J: TRBJ1-1
V: TRBV19
DNA: TGTGCCAGTAGTATAGGGGGCCGGGGCACTGAAGCTTTCTTT
CDR3: CASSIGGRGTEAFF

D: .
size: .
J: TRBJ2-3
V: TRBV6-6
DNA: TGTGCCAGCAGTTACGGGAACTATAGCCCTACGCAGTATTTT
CDR3: CASSYGNYSPTQYF

D: .
size: once
J: TRBJ2-5
V: TRBV10-3
DNA: TGTGCCATCAGTGAGCACAGGGCCAGGCCGAGGGAGACCCAGTACTTC
CDR3: CAISEHRARPRETQYF

D: .
size: .
J: TRBJ2-4
V: TRBV30
DNA: TGTGCTTCCTCCCGGGGCCAAGCCAAAAACATTCAGTACTTC
CDR3: CASSRGQAKNIQYF

D: TRBD1
size: .
J: TRBJ1-4
V: TRBV11-2
DNA: TGTGCCAGCAGCTCCCAGGGACAGTCCAATGAAAAACTGTTTTTT
CDR3: CASSSQGQSNEKLFF

D: .
size: .
J: TRBJ2-3
V: TRBV7-2
DNA: TGTGCCAGCAGCTCTCCAGTTCCCCGTACGCAGTATTTT
CDR3: CASSSPVPRTQYF

D: .
size: .
J: TRBJ1-1
V: TRBV7-8
DNA: TGTGCCAGCAGGCCCCAAGGGCATACCAACACTGAAGCTTTCTTT
CDR3: CASRPQGHTNTEAFF

D: .
size: .
J: TRBJ1-2
V: TRBV19
DNA: TGTGCCAGTAAGGGATCCTACTATGGCTACACCTTC
CDR3: CASKGSYYGYTF

D: TRBD1
size: once
J: TRBJ2-3
V: TRBV10-3
DNA: TGTGCCATCAGTCCAGGGACAGGTTCTAGCACAGATACGCAGTATTTT
CDR3: CAISPGTGSSTDTQYF

D: .
size: .
J: TRBJ1-2
V: TRBV19
DNA: TGTGCCAGTAGCCTCCGCGGCCGGATAGATGGCTACACCTTC
CDR3: CASSLRGRIDGYTF

D: TRBD2
size: .
J: TRBJ2-3
V: TRBV7-3
DNA: TGTGCCAGCAGCTCTAGCGGGAGCTCTAGCACAGATACGCAGTATTTT
CDR3: CASSSSGSSSTDTQYF

D: .
size: large
J: TRBJ2-7
V: TRBV2
DNA: TGTGCCAGCAGTTGGACAGTCTACGAGCAGTACTTC
CDR3: CASSWTVYEQYF

D: .
size: .
J: TRBJ1-6
V: TRBV7-2
DNA: TGTGCCAGCAGGTTTAGGACCGGGAATTCACCCCTCCACTTT
CDR3: CASRFRTGNSPLHF

D: TRBD1
size: .
J: TRBJ2-7
V: TRBV2
DNA: TGTGCCAGCACCGAGGGGGCCCCATTCCCCTACGAGCAGTACTTC
CDR3: CASTEGAPFPYEQYF

D: .
size: medium-sized
J: TRBJ1-1
V: TRBV7-2
DNA: TGTGCCAGCAGCCCGCGGATGGCGAGGGGCACTGAAGCTTTCTTT
CDR3: CASSPRMARGTEAFF

D: .
size: few
J: TRBJ2-3
V: TRBV4-3
DNA: TGCGCCAGCAGCCAAGATAATGGTGGCGTGAGCACAGATACGCAGTATTTT
CDR3: CASSQDNGGVSTDTQYF

D: TRBD2
size: .
J: TRBJ2-4
V: TRBV5-4
DNA: TGTGCCAGCAGCTTGGGGACTAGCGTAAACATTCAGTACTTC
CDR3: CASSLGTSVNIQYF

D: .
size: .
J: TRBJ2-7
V: TRBV11-2
DNA: TGTGCCAGCAGCGCACACCCCGGGCCACTCAAACTGGGAGAGCAGTACTTC
CDR3: CASSAHPGPLKLGEQYF

D: .
size: once
J: TRBJ1-1
V: TRBV19
DNA: TGTGCCAGTAGCAGGATGGACAGAAACCTGAACACTGAAGCTTTCTTT
CDR3: CASSRMDRNLNTEAFF

D: .
size: .
J: TRBJ2-3
V: TRBV7-2
DNA: TGTGCCAGCAGCTCCTCCCGGACCCAGTGGGGAGATACGCAGTATTTT
CDR3: CASSSSRTQWGDTQYF

D: TRBD1
size: .
J: TRBJ2-3
V: TRBV7-9
DNA: TGTGCCAGCAGCTTACGGGGACAGGGGGCTATTCTCCCCCTATATACGCAGTATTTT
CDR3: CASSLRGQGAILPLYTQYF

D: TRBD1
size: .
J: TRBJ2-4
V: TRBV4-1
DNA: TGCGCCAGCAGCCGGCCGACAGGGAAAAACATTCAGTACTTC
CDR3: CASSRPTGKNIQYF

D: .
size: few
J: TRBJ2-1
V: TRBV5-1
DNA: TGCGCCAGCAGCTTCACTGGAATGGTTAATGAGCAGTTCTTC
CDR3: CASSFTGMVNEQFF

D: .
size: .
J: TRBJ2-3
V: TRBV29-1
DNA: TGCAGCGGAGGGGCGGATACGCAGTATTTT
CDR3: CSGGADTQYF

D: TRBD1
size: .
J: TRBJ2-1
V: TRBV2
DNA: TGTGCCAGCAATTCGGACAGGGGGGATAATGAGCAGTTCTTC
CDR3: CASNSDRGDNEQFF

D: .
size: .
J: TRBJ2-3
V: TRBV5-1
DNA: TGCGCCAGCAGACAAGGTGGAGAGGCCGATACGCAGTATTTT
CDR3: CASRQGGEADTQYF

D: TRBD1
size: .
J: TRBJ1-1
V: TRBV30
DNA: TGTGCCTGGAGTGGGGACAGGGATATCACTGAAGCTTTCTTT
CDR3: CAWSGDRDITEAFF

D: TRBD2
size: .
J: TRBJ2-3
V: TRBV5-1
DNA: TGCGCCAGCAGCTTAGGAACTAGCGGGCCCATCACAGATACGCAGTATTTT
CDR3: CASSLGTSGPITDTQYF